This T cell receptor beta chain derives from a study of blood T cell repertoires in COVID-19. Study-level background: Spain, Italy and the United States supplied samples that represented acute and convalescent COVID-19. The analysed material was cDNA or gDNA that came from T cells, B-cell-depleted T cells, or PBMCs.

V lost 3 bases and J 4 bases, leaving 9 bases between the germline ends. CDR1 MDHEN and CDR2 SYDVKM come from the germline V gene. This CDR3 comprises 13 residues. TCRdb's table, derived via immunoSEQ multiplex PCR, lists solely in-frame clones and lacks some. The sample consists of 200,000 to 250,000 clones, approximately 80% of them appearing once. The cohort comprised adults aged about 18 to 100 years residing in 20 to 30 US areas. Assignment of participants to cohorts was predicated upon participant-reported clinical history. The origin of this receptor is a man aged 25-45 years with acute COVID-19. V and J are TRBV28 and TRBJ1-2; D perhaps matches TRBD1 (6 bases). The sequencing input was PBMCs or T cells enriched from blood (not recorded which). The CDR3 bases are TGTGCCAGCAGTTTCAAACAGGGCTATGGCTACACCTTC. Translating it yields CASSFKQGYGYTF.